This entry lists 7 T cell receptor beta chains sequenced from one sample in a study of blood T cell repertoires in COVID-19. Method: immunoSEQ multiplex PCR; TCRdb's copy keeps in-frame clones and lacks some. The sample gives 200,000 to 250,000 clones, roughly 90% of which show up once; over 13% is in the top ten. Sequenced: PBMCs or T cells enriched from blood (not recorded which). These receptors all come from a man aged 25-45 years who had been exposed to COVID-19.

The gene calls are TRBV19 and TRBJ1-1, with D maybe TRBD1 (6 bases). This CDR3 comprises 14 residues. The V gene lost 7 bases and the J gene lost 7 bases, with 19 bases spanning the gap. CDR1 is LNHDA and CDR2 is SQIVND in the germline V gene (reference sequence). The CDR3 coding sequence is TGTGCCAGTATCCAGGGACACCAGTCGTTTGAAGCTTTCTTT. Translated, it gives CASIQGHQSFEAFF.

This clone was detected many times. This sequence joins TRBV12-3 or TRBV12-4 and TRBJ2-3; D may be TRBD1 (6 bases). The V end was cut by 6 bases, the J end by 14 bases, with 18 bases between. CDR3 size: 12 residues. This chain's CDR3 is CASSSDSPSPYF. Here the CDR3 DNA reads TGTGCCAGCAGCTCGGACAGTCCCTCGCCGTATTTT.

The chain carries TRBV5-5 and TRBJ1-4, with a tentative D call TRBD1 (6 bases). The V and J ends lost 1 base and 2 bases respectively, with 9 bases between them. In germline, CDR1 is SGHKS, CDR2 YYEKEE (reference sequence). This CDR3 region has 15 residues. The CDR3 DNA reads as TGTGCCAGCAGCTTGTCTGGGGGCACTAATGAAAAACTGTTTTTT. This encodes CASSLSGGTNEKLFF.

The V gene is TRBV7-2, the J gene TRBJ1-3; TRBD1 is a possible D gene (6 bases). The germline gives CDR1 SGHTA, CDR2 FQGNSA. CDR3 length: 16 amino acids. Trimming stripped 7 bases from V and 3 bases from J, with 19 bases between. DNA of the CDR3: TGTGCCAGCAACCGGATAACAGGGCAGGATGGAAACACCATATATTTT. This sequence encodes CASNRITGQDGNTIYF.

This chain links TRBV4-1 with TRBJ1-1; D unclear. Per germline, CDR1 MGHRA and CDR2 YSYEKL. The CDR3 extends over 14 amino acids. The germline V and J ends were trimmed by 1 base and 2 bases, with 8 bases remaining between them. CDR3 residues: CASSQVYRNTEAFF. DNA for the CDR3: TGCGCCAGCAGCCAAGTTTACAGAAACACTGAAGCTTTCTTT.

This clone was seen ten or more times. The V and J genes are TRBV19 and TRBJ2-3; D perhaps matches TRBD2 (6 bases). The germline V gene has CDR1 LNHDA and CDR2 SQIVND (reference sequence). The CDR3 sequence is 13 residues long. Trimming removed 0 bases from V and 10 bases from J, with 11 bases in between. The CDR3 region has the DNA TGTGCCAGTAGTATAGACAGGGAGGAACCGCAGTATTTT. It codes for CASSIDREEPQYF.

The rearrangement uses TRBV5-1 and TRBJ1-3; 11 bases are a match to TRBD1. V lost 4 bases and J lost 1; bases outside the gene matches: 4. Germline V CDR1 and CDR2: SGHRS, YFSETQ. The CDR3 totals 16 residues. CDR3 loop: CASSRGQGASGNTIYF. CDR3 DNA sequence: TGCGCCAGCAGCCGCGGACAGGGGGCTTCTGGAAACACCATATATTTT.